The 2 T cell receptor beta chains given below trace back to one sample, sequenced in a study of spatial heterogeneity in lung cancer. Whole-study findings and limits: It was found that expanded intratumoral alpha and beta TCR counts tracked tumor mutation counts.

No antigen is known for these receptors. The sample's time point: sample taken at primary tumor resection. TCRdb analysed the 5' RACE reads with MiXCR anew, one entry per CDR3 protein. The sample has 4,500 to 5,000 distinct CDR3 sequences, roughly an eighth seen once. The source material was lung tumor tissue, sampled at surgery. The source is a male donor with early-stage non-small cell lung cancer.

This clonotype is termed medium-sized. The size of this beta chain means little, since it is a stray read in a library made for alpha chains. This chain joins TRBV20-1 and TRBJ1-4, with D possibly TRBD1 on 5 matching bases. The CDR3 loop spans 14 amino acids. V was pared by 0 bases and J by 7 bases, with 12 bases between. The germline CDR1 and CDR2 sequences are DFQATT and SNEGSKA (reference sequence). The CDR3 DNA is TGCAGTGCTAGAGATCGGGGGGAGGGTGAAAAACTGTTTTTT. Translated, it gives CSARDRGEGEKLFF.

In regard to this clonotype: Because this beta chain is a stray read in a library intended to capture alpha chains, its abundance should not be given much weight. The genes are TRBV28 and TRBJ2-7; TRBD1 might be the D (5 bases). Trimming stripped 2 bases from V and 2 bases from J, with 7 bases between. Germline CDR1 reads MDHEN; CDR2 reads SYDVKM. This CDR3 comprises 13 residues. The chain's CDR3 is CASSLAGTYEQYF. The CDR3 DNA follows: TGTGCCAGCAGTTTAGCAGGGACCTACGAGCAGTACTTC. Together with reference TRBV28 and TRBJ2-7, the CDR3 gives the full variable domain: DVKVTQSSRYLVKRTGEKVFLECVQDMDHENMFWYRQDPGLGLRLIYFSYDVKMKEKGDIPEGYSVSREKKERFSLILESASTNQTSMYLCASSLAGTYEQYFGPGTRLTVT.